Listed below are T cell receptor beta chains from one sample, sequenced in a study of type 1 and type 2 diabetes patients. TCRdb recomputed calls from the multiplex PCR reads with MiXCR, one row per CDR3 protein. The table lists about 270,000 distinct CDR3 sequences, over 45% of them singletons, with about 13% in the top ten. The sequenced material came from peripheral blood mononuclear cells (PBMCs). Receptors originate from a man aged 18 to 35 with type 2 diabetes. The CDR3 runs from the conserved cysteine through the conserved F or W. The order of the fields is J gene, V gene, D gene, CDR3 protein. The D gene is left open where the match is weak.

j_call: TRBJ2-7
v_call: TRBV6-6
d_call: NA
cdr3_aa: CASEEGGNRNEQYF

j_call: TRBJ1-6
v_call: TRBV4-2
d_call: NA
cdr3_aa: CASSQDLGQGGSPLHF

j_call: TRBJ1-1
v_call: TRBV19
d_call: NA
cdr3_aa: CASSIGQFTEAFF

j_call: TRBJ2-7
v_call: TRBV2
d_call: NA
cdr3_aa: CASSDHFVMGEQYF

j_call: TRBJ1-1
v_call: TRBV7-6
d_call: NA
cdr3_aa: CASSPTSGSEAFF

j_call: TRBJ2-1
v_call: TRBV2
d_call: NA
cdr3_aa: CASSEASLGFSYEQFF

j_call: TRBJ1-1
v_call: TRBV10-3
d_call: NA
cdr3_aa: CAIRDLQNTEAFF

j_call: TRBJ2-3
v_call: TRBV7-3
d_call: TRBD2
cdr3_aa: CASSLGSGTSGTDTQYF

j_call: TRBJ2-5
v_call: TRBV15
d_call: TRBD2
cdr3_aa: CATSRASGRYTETQYF

j_call: TRBJ1-1
v_call: TRBV19
d_call: NA
cdr3_aa: CASSPTGTEAFF

j_call: TRBJ1-2
v_call: TRBV7-2
d_call: TRBD1
cdr3_aa: CASSLAVGQGAGANYGYTF

j_call: NA
v_call: TRBV4-2
d_call: NA
cdr3_aa: CASSHKSPLGPMDEQYF

j_call: TRBJ2-5
v_call: TRBV10-3
d_call: NA
cdr3_aa: CAIFGAGTQYF

j_call: TRBJ1-3
v_call: TRBV2
d_call: NA
cdr3_aa: CASRRYGGNTIYF

j_call: TRBJ1-1
v_call: TRBV4-1
d_call: NA
cdr3_aa: CASSQAVGGRVNTEAFF

j_call: TRBJ1-2
v_call: TRBV7-3
d_call: TRBD1
cdr3_aa: CASSLWQGGGYTF

j_call: TRBJ2-5
v_call: TRBV4-1
d_call: NA
cdr3_aa: CAGSTGAEETQYF

j_call: TRBJ1-1
v_call: TRBV12-3/TRBV12-4
d_call: NA
cdr3_aa: CASSFGNTEAFF

j_call: TRBJ2-7
v_call: TRBV7-2
d_call: NA
cdr3_aa: CASSFPGDEQYF

j_call: TRBJ2-7
v_call: TRBV27
d_call: TRBD1
cdr3_aa: CASSSIPGQYEQYF

j_call: TRBJ2-2
v_call: TRBV6-5
d_call: TRBD1
cdr3_aa: CASKTGDRGELFF

j_call: TRBJ2-3
v_call: TRBV10-3
d_call: TRBD1
cdr3_aa: CAISEDRGAQYF

j_call: TRBJ2-2
v_call: TRBV7-7
d_call: NA
cdr3_aa: CASSLGSGPTGELFF